These 12 T cell receptor beta chains were all obtained from the same sample, sequenced in a study of blood T cell repertoires in COVID-19. The method was immunoSEQ multiplex PCR; TCRdb's version includes in-frame clones alone and lacks a portion of them. The data contain about 67,000 clones, 86% of them singletons. The sample comprised peripheral blood. Receptor source: a man aged 50-60 years with active COVID-19.

This chain connects TRBV6-5 to TRBJ2-1; the match to TRBD2 covers 13 bases. The length of the CDR3 is 14 residues. Per germline, CDR1 MNHEY and CDR2 SVGAGI. V dropped 4 bases and J dropped 9; count of bases not matched to a gene: 3. CDR3 sequence reads: CASSSGLAGAEQFF. In DNA form, the CDR3 reads TGTGCCAGCAGTTCAGGACTAGCGGGAGCTGAGCAGTTCTTC.

The genes are TRBV18 and TRBJ1-5; 8 bases align to TRBD1. In germline, CDR1 is KGHSH, CDR2 LQKENI. This CDR3 contains 16 residues. V shed 6 bases, J shed 2 bases, and the junction held 9 bases outside the gene matches. In nucleotides, the CDR3 is TGTGCCAGCTCTCCCAACAGGGGGGGAGGCAATCAGCCCCAGCATTTT. Its translation is CASSPNRGGGNQPQHF. Full variable domain (remainder filled in from reference TRBV18 and TRBJ1-5): NAGVMQNPRHLVRRRGQEARLRCSPMKGHSHVYWYRQLPEEGLKFMVYLQKENIIDESGMPKERFSAEFPKEGPSILRIQQVVRGDSAAYFCASSPNRGGGNQPQHFGDGTRLSIL.

The V call is TRBV5-1, the J call TRBJ1-6; D not certain. The CDR3 runs 15 residues. V was shortened by 4 bases and J by 9 bases, with 17 bases between the two germline ends. Germline V CDR1 and CDR2: SGHRS, YFSETQ. The CDR3 region has the DNA TGCGCCAGCAGCCCGATTGACGGGAAGACTTCACCCCTCCACTTT. Amino acids: CASSPIDGKTSPLHF.

The chain joins TRBV7-3 to TRBJ2-1; no firm D call. The CDR3 has 11 amino acids. The V gene lost 5 bases and the J gene lost 5 bases, with 4 bases spanning the gap. Germline V gives CDR1 SGHTA, CDR2 FQGTGA. The CDR3 sequence: CASSVNNEQFF. In nucleotides, the CDR3 is TGTGCCAGCAGCGTCAACAATGAGCAGTTCTTC.

The chain uses TRBV2 and TRBJ1-2, with TRBD1 matching over 8 bases. The germline gives CDR1 SNHLY, CDR2 FYNNEI. Losses at the gene ends were 6 bases for V and 2 bases for J; bases not matched to a gene: 11. This CDR3 spans 16 amino acids. Here the CDR3 DNA reads TGTGCCAGCAGAGATAAGACCGGGACAGGCAACTATGGCTACACCTTC. Translation: CASRDKTGTGNYGYTF.

The J gene is TRBJ2-7, the V gene TRBV19, with 8 bases that match TRBD1. Trimming cost V 3 bases and J 7 bases; bases outside gene matches: 23. CDR1 LNHDA and CDR2 SQIVND come from the germline V gene (reference sequence). The CDR3 is made up of 19 amino acids. The CDR3 region has the DNA TGTGCCAGTAGTATCGCCCCCGGACAGGGCTACTCGCAAGAGGGGGAGCAGTACTTC. This codes for CASSIAPGQGYSQEGEQYF.

The chain combines TRBV4-1 with TRBJ2-1; the D is unclear. Per the germline V gene, CDR1 is MGHRA and CDR2 is YSYEKL. Trimming pared 1 base from V and 7 bases from J, leaving 11 bases between. CDR3 size: 14 residues. CDR3 sequence (DNA): TGCGCCAGCAGCCAAGTGTATAGCCCGAATGAGCAGTTCTTC. Protein: CASSQVYSPNEQFF.

The rearrangement uses TRBV19 and TRBJ1-5; the match to TRBD1 covers 7 bases. The length of the CDR3 is 19 residues. Germline V gives CDR1 LNHDA, CDR2 SQIVND (reference sequence). The V and J ends lost 4 bases and 0 bases, in that order; junction bases with no gene match: 15. This chain's CDR3 is CASSTSHRDSTHSNQPQHF. CDR3 DNA: TGTGCCAGTAGTACATCCCATCGGGACAGCACCCATAGCAATCAGCCCCAGCATTTT. Using reference TRBV19 and TRBJ1-5 for the parts outside the CDR3, the full variable domain is DGGITQSPKYLFRKEGQNVTLSCEQNLNHDAMYWYRQDPGQGLRLIYYSQIVNDFQKGDIAEGYSVSREKKESFPLTVTSAQKNPTAFYLCASSTSHRDSTHSNQPQHFGDGTRLSIL.

This chain links TRBV28 with TRBJ2-3; 13 nucleotides match TRBD2. Germline V gives CDR1 MDHEN, CDR2 SYDVKM. This CDR3 has 20 amino acids. Trimming took 5 bases from V and 5 from J; bases not matched to a gene: 19. The CDR3 loop is CASSEERILGLAGVGDTQYF. The CDR3 DNA sequence: TGTGCCAGCAGTGAGGAGAGGATACTAGGACTAGCGGGAGTAGGAGATACGCAGTATTTT.

The rearrangement joins TRBV6-5 to TRBJ2-7; maybe TRBD1 (5 bases). CDR1 and CDR2 from the germline V gene are MNHEY and SVGAGI. The CDR3 spans 14 residues. V was shortened by 1 base and J by 1 base, with 8 bases between the two germline ends. CDR3 residues: CASSYWSGSYEQYF. CDR3 nucleotide sequence: TGTGCCAGCAGTTACTGGTCAGGGTCCTACGAGCAGTACTTC.

This clone was seen once. The rearrangement joins TRBV6-5 to TRBJ1-2; 8 bases map to TRBD1. The CDR3 contains 14 residues. Per the germline V gene, CDR1 is MNHEY and CDR2 is SVGAGI. The junction had 5 bases not matched to a gene; V was cut back by 0 bases and J by 8 bases. CDR3 protein: CASSYSKQGVGYTF. CDR3 nucleotide sequence: TGTGCCAGCAGTTACTCGAAACAGGGGGTCGGCTACACCTTC.

The CDR3 DNA reads as TGCGCCAGCAGCCAATCTCCAGGGGCCAAAATCTCTGGGGCCAACGTCCTGACTTTC. It is translated as CASSQSPGAKISGANVLTF. The chain couples TRBV4-1 to TRBJ2-6; a possible D gene is TRBD1 (6 bases). Trimming removed 2 bases from V and 0 bases from J, with 17 bases in between. The germline CDR1 and CDR2 sequences are MGHRA and YSYEKL. This CDR3 has 19 residues.